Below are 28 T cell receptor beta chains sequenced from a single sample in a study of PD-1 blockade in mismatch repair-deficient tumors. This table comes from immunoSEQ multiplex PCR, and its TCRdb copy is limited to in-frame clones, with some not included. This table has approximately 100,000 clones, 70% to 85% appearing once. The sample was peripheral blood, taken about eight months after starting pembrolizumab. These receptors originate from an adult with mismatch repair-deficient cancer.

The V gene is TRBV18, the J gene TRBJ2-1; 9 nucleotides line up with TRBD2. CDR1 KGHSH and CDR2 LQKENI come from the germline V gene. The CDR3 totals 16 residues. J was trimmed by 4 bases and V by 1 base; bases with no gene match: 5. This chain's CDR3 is CASSPLQREVYNEQFF. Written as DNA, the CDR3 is TGTGCCAGCTCACCACTCCAGCGGGAGGTTTACAATGAGCAGTTCTTC.

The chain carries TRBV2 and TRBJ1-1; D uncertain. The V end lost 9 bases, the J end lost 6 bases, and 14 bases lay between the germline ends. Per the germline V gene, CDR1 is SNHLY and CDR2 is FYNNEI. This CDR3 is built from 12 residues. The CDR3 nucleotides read TGTGCCAGTACGACGGGGAGGTCTGAAGCTTTCTTT. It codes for CASTTGRSEAFF.

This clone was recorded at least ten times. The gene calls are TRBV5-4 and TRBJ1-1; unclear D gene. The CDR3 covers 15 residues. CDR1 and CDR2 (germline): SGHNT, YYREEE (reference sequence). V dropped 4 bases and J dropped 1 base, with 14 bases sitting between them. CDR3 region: CASSVSLDKNTEAFF. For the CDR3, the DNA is TGTGCCAGCAGCGTGTCATTAGACAAGAACACTGAAGCTTTCTTT.

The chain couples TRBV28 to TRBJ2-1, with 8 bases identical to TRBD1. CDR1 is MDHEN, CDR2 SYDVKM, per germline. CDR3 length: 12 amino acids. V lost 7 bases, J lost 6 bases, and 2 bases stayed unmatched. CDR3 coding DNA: TGTGCCAGCAATACAGGGGGCAATGAGCAGTTCTTC. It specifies CASNTGGNEQFF.

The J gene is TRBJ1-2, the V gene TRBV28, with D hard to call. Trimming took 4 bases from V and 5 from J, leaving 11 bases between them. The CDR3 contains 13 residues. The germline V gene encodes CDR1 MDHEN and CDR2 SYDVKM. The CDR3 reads CASSWERIYGYTF. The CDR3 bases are TGTGCCAGCAGTTGGGAACGGATTTATGGCTACACCTTC.

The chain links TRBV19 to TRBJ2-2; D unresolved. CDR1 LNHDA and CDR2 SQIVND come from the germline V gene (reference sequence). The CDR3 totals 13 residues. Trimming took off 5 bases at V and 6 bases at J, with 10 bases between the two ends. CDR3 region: CASSEQVAGELFF. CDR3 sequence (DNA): TGTGCCAGTAGTGAGCAGGTAGCCGGGGAGCTGTTTTTT. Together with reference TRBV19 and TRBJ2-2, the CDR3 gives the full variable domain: DGGITQSPKYLFRKEGQNVTLSCEQNLNHDAMYWYRQDPGQGLRLIYYSQIVNDFQKGDIAEGYSVSREKKESFPLTVTSAQKNPTAFYLCASSEQVAGELFFGEGSRLTVL.

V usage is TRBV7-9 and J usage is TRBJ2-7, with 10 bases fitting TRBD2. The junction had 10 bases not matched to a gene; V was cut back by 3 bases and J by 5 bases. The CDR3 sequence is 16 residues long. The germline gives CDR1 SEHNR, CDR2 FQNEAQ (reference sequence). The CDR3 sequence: CASSLPSGSGVNEQYF. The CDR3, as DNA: TGTGCCAGCAGCTTGCCTAGCGGGAGTGGTGTAAACGAGCAGTACTTC.

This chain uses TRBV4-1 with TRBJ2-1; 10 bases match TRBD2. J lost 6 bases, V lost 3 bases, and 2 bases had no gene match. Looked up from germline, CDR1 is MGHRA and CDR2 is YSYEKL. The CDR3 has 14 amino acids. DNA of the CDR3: TGCGCCAGCAGCCACGGGACTAGCGCCAATGAGCAGTTCTTC. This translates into CASSHGTSANEQFF.

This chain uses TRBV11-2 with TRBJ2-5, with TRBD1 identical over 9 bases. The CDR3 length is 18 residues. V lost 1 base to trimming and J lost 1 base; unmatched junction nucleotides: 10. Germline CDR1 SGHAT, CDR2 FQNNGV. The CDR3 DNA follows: TGTGCCAGCAGCTTAGTAAGTGCTGGACAGGGGCTCCAAGAGACCCAGTACTTC. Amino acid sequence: CASSLVSAGQGLQETQYF.

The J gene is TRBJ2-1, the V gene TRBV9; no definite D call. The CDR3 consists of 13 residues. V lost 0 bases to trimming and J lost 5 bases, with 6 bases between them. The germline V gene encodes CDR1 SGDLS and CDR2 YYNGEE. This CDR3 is CASSVGHNNEQFF. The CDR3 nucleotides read TGTGCCAGCAGCGTAGGACACAACAATGAGCAGTTCTTC.

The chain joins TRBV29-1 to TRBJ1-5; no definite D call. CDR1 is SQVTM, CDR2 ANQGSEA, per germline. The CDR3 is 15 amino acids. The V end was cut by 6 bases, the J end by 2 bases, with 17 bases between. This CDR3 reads CSVSLPGIGNQPQHF. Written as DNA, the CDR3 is TGCAGCGTCAGTCTTCCGGGGATTGGCAATCAGCCCCAGCATTTT.

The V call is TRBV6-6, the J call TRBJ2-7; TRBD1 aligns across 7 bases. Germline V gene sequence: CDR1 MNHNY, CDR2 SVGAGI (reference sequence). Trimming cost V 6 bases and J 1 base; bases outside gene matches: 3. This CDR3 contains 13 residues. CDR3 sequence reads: CASRRQGSYEQYF. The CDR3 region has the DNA TGTGCCAGCAGACGACAGGGATCCTACGAGCAGTACTTC.

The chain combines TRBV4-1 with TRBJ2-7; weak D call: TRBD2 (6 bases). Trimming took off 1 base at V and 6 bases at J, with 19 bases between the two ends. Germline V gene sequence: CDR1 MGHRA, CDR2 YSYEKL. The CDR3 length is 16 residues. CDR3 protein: CASSQVGGVVLLEQYF. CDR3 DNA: TGCGCCAGCAGCCAAGTCGGGGGAGTTGTCCTCCTCGAGCAGTACTTC.

In DNA form, the CDR3 reads TGTGCCAGCAGTGGCGGGGTGAGCACAGATACGCAGTATTTT. Translated: CASSGGVSTDTQYF. The chain joins TRBV2 to TRBJ2-3; TRBD2 is a possible D gene (6 bases). The V gene's germline CDR1 is SNHLY and CDR2 FYNNEI. The CDR3 covers 14 residues. Trimming stripped 4 bases from V and 0 bases from J, with 8 bases between.

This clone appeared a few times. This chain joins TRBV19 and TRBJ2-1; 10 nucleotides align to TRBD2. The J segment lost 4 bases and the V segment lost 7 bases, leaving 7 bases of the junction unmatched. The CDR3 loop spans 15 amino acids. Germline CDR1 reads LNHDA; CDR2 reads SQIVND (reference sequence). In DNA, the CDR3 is TGTGCCAGTATCGGGACTAGCGCAAGTTACAATGAGCAGTTCTTC. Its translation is CASIGTSASYNEQFF.

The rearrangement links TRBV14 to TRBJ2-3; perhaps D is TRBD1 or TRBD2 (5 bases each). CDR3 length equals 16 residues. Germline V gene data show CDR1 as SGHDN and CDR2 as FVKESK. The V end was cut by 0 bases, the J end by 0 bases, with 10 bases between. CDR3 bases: TGTGCCAGCAGCCAAGATCGGGGCCGGAGCACAGATACGCAGTATTTT. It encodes CASSQDRGRSTDTQYF.

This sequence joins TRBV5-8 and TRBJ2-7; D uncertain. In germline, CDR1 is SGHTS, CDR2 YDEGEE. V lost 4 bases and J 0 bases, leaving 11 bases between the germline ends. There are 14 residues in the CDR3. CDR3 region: CASSPEPFSYEQYF. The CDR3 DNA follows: TGTGCCAGCAGCCCGGAACCGTTCTCCTACGAGCAGTACTTC.

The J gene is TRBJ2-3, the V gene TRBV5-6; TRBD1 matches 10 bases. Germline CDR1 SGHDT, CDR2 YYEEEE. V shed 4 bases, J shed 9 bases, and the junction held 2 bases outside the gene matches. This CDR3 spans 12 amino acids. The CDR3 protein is CASSRDRGTQYF. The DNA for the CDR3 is TGTGCCAGCAGCAGGGACAGGGGAACGCAGTATTTT. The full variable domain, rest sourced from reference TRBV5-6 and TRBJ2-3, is DAGVTQSPTHLIKTRGQQVTLRCSPKSGHDTVSWYQQALGQGPQFIFQYYEEEERQRGNFPDRFSGHQFPNYSSELNVNALLLGDSALYLCASSRDRGTQYFGPGTRLTVL.

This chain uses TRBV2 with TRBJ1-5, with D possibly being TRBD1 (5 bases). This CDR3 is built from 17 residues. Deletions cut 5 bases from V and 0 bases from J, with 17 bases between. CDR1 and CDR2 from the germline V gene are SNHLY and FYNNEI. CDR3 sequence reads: CASSPRQDSISNQPQHF. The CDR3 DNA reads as TGTGCCAGCAGTCCTAGACAAGACAGTATTAGCAATCAGCCCCAGCATTTT.

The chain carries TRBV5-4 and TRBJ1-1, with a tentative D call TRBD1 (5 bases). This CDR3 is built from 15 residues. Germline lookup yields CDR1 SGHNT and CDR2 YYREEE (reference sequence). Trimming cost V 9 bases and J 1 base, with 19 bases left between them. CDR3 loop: CATLPAGTQNTEAFF. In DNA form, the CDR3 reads TGTGCCACCTTACCGGCCGGGACCCAGAACACTGAAGCTTTCTTT.

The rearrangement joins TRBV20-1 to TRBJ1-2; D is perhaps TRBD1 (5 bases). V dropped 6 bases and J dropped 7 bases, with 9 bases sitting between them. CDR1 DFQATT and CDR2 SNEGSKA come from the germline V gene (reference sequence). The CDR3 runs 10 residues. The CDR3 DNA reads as TGCAGTGCAAGGGACTCTGGCTACACCTTC. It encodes CSARDSGYTF.

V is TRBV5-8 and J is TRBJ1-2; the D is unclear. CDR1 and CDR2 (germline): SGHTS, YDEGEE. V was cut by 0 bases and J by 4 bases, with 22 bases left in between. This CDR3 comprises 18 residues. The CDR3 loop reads CASSLAGYHLRVGYGYTF. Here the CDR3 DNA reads TGTGCCAGCAGCTTGGCCGGGTATCACCTAAGGGTGGGCTATGGCTACACCTTC.

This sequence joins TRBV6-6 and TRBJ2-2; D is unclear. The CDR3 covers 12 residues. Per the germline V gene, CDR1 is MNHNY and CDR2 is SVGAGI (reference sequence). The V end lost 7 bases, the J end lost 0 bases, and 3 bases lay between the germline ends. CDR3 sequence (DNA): TGTGCCAGCACCGCGAACACCGGGGAGCTGTTTTTT. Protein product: CASTANTGELFF.

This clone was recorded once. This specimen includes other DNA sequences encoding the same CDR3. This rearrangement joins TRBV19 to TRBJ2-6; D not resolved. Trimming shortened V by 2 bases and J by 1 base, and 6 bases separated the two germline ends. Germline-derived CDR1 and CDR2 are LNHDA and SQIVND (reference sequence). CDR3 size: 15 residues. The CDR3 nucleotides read TGTGCCAGTAGTATAACTGGGTCTGGGGCCAACGTCCTGACTTTC. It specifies CASSITGSGANVLTF.

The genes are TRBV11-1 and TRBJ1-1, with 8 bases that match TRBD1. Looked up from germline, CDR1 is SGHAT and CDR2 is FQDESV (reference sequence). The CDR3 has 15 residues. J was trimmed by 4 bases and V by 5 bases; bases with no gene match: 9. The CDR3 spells CASSASRQGRTEAFF. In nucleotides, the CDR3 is TGTGCCAGCAGCGCGTCAAGACAGGGGCGCACTGAAGCTTTCTTT.

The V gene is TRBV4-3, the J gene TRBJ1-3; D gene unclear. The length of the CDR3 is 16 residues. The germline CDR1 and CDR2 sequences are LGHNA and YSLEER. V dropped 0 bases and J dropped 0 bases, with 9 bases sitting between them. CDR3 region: CASSQDRTGSGNTIYF. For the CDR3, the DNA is TGCGCCAGCAGCCAAGATAGGACCGGCTCTGGAAACACCATATATTTT.

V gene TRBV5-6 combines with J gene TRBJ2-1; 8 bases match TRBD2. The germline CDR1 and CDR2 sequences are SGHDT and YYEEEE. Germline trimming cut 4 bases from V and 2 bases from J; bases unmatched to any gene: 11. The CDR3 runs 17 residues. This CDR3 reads CASSQTVAGRTYNEQFF. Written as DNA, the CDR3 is TGTGCCAGCAGCCAGACCGTAGCGGGAAGGACCTACAATGAGCAGTTCTTC. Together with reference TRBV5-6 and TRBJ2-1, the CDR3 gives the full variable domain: DAGVTQSPTHLIKTRGQQVTLRCSPKSGHDTVSWYQQALGQGPQFIFQYYEEEERQRGNFPDRFSGHQFPNYSSELNVNALLLGDSALYLCASSQTVAGRTYNEQFFGPGTRLTVL.

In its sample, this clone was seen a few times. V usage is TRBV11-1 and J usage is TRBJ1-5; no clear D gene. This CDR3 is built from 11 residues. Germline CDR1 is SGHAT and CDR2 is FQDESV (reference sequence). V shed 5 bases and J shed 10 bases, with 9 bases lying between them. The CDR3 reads CASSPERPQHF. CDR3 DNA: TGTGCCAGCAGCCCCGAGAGACCCCAGCATTTT.